This T cell receptor beta chain derives from a study of identical twins. CDR3 length equals 17 residues. Per germline, CDR1 SGHKS and CDR2 YYEKEE (reference sequence). The V and J ends lost 1 base and 2 bases respectively, with 13 bases between them. The cDNA had a unique molecular identifier and a template-switch universal primer site. One entry per CDR3 protein, called by TCRdb with MiXCR from the 5' RACE reads. In the table there are approximately 530,000 distinct CDR3 sequences, 20% to 25% of which are singletons. All donors were healthy Caucasians. This sample also belongs to another study, concerning yellow fever vaccine responses in identical twins. That study reports: After vaccination, twins' T cell response reportedly seemed partly convergent, partly personalized.

Sequencing was carried out using CD4+ T cells sorted from blood. This chain connects TRBV5-5 to TRBJ2-6; either TRBD1 or TRBD2 may fit D (5 bases each). This TCR was recovered from a woman between 18 and 29 years old in good health. For the CDR3, the DNA is TGTGCCAGCAGCTTGACAGGAGGTACGGCTGGGGCCAACGTCCTGACTTTC. This gives the protein CASSLTGGTAGANVLTF.